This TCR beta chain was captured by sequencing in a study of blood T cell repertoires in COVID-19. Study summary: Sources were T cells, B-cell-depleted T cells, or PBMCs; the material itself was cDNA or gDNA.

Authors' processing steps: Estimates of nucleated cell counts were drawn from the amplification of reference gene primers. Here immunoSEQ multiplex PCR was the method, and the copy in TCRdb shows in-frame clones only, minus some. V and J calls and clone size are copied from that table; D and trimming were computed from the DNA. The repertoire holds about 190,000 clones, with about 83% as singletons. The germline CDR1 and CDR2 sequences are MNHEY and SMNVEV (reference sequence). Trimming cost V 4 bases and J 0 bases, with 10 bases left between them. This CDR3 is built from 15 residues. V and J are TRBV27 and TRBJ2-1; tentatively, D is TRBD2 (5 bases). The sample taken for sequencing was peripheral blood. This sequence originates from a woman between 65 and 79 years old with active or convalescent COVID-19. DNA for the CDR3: TGTGCCAGCAGTTCGGACTGGAGCTCCTACAATGAGCAGTTCTTC. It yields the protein CASSSDWSSYNEQFF.